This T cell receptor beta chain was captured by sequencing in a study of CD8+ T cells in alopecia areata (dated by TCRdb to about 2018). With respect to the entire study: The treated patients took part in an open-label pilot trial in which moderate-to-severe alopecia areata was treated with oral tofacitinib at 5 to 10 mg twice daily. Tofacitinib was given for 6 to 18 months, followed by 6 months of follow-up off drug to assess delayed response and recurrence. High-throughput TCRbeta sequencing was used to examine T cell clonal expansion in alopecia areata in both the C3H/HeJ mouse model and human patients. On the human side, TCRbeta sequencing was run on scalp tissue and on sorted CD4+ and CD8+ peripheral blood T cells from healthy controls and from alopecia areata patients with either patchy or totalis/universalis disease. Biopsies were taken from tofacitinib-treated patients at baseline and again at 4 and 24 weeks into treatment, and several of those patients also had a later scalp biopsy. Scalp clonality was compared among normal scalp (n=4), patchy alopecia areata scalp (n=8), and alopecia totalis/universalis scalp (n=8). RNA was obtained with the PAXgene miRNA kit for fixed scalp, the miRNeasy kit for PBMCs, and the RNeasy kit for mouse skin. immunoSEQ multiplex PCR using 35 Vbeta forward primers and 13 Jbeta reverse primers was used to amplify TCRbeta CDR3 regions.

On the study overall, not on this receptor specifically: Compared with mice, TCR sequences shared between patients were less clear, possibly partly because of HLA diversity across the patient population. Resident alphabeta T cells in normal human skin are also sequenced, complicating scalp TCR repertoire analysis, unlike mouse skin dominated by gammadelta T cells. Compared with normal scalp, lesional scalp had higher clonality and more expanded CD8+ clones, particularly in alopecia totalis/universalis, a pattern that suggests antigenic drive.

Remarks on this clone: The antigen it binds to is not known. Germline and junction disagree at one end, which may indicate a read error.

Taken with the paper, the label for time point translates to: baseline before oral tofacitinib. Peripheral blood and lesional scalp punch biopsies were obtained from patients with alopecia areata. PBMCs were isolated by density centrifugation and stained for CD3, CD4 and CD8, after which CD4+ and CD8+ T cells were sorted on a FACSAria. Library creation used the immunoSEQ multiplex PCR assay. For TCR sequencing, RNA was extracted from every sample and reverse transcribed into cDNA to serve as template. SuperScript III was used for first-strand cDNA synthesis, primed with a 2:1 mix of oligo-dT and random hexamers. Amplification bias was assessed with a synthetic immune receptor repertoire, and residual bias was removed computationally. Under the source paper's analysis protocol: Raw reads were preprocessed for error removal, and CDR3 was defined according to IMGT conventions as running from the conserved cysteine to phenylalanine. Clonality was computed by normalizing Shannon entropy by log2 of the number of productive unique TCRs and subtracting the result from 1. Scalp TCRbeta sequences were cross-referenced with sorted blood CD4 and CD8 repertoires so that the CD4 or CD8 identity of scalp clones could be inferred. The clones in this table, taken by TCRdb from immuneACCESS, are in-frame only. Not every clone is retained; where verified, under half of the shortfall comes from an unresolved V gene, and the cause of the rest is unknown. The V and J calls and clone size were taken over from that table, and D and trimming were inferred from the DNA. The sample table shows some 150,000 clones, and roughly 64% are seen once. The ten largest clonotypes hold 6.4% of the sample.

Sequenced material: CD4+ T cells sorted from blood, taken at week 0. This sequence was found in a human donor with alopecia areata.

For the CDR3, the sequence is CASREGLAGKMTQYF. Here is the DNA: TGTGCCAGCAGGGAAGGACTAGCGGGGAAGATGACCCAGTACTTC. The chain joins TRBV2 to TRBJ2-5; 12 of the junction bases match TRBD2. The CDR3 has 15 amino acids, counting the end cysteine and phenylalanine. Just CDR3 DNA is preserved here, 45 bases in frame from base 1. The germline V gene encodes CDR1 SNHLY and CDR2 FYNNEI.